Listed here are 16 T cell receptor beta chains from one sample, sequenced in a study of blood T cells in healthy people across ages. A J-beta primer mix and a sample-barcoded 5' primer were used in a second PCR of about 7 to 12 cycles. TCRdb processed the 5' RACE reads anew with MiXCR; each CDR3 protein has one entry. The sample holds more than 550,000 distinct CDR3 sequences, about a fifth seen once. Sequenced material: blood. The receptors were gathered from a man between 65 and 85 years old in good health.

The V and J genes are TRBV7-2 and TRBJ1-1; TRBD1 aligns across 7 bases. Trimming took 4 bases from V and 5 from J; bases not matched to a gene: 10. The germline gives CDR1 SGHTA, CDR2 FQGNSA. This CDR3 region has 15 residues. The CDR3, as DNA: TGTGCCAGCAGCTCCCAAGGGGGCTGGCGAACTGAAGCTTTCTTT. Translation gives CASSSQGGWRTEAFF. The full variable domain, completed using reference TRBV7-2 and TRBJ1-1, is GAGVSQSPSNKVTEKGKDVELRCDPISGHTALYWYRQSLGQGLEFLIYFQGNSAPDKSGLPSDRFSAERTGGSVSTLTIQRTQQEDSAVYLCASSSQGGWRTEAFFGQGTRLTVV.

The rearrangement joins TRBV6-2 or TRBV6-3 to TRBJ1-4, with D possibly being TRBD1 (6 bases). Germline V lookup: CDR1 MNHEY, CDR2 SVGEGT. V shed 2 bases and J shed 6 bases, with 13 bases lying between them. CDR3 length equals 15 residues. The CDR3: CASSYAPGEDEKLFF. The CDR3, as DNA: TGTGCCAGCAGTTACGCTCCAGGGGAGGATGAAAAACTGTTTTTT.

This clonotype has only a few counts. The V gene is TRBV12-3 or TRBV12-4, the J gene TRBJ1-1, with 7 bases fitting TRBD1. This CDR3 comprises 17 residues. Trimming removed 8 bases from V and 3 bases from J; junction bases left unmatched: 18. The chain's CDR3 is CASAWGRPGGADTEAFF. The DNA of the CDR3 is TGTGCCAGCGCTTGGGGGCGTCCAGGGGGGGCGGACACTGAAGCTTTCTTT.

The chain joins TRBV2 to TRBJ2-3; possibly TRBD1 or TRBD2 for D (6 bases each). The CDR3 totals 16 residues. Germline V CDR1 and CDR2: SNHLY, FYNNEI. V lost 1 base and J 4 bases, leaving 15 bases between the germline ends. The CDR3 region has the DNA TGTGCCAGCAGTGAAGGGGGGGCTCCTTTTGCAGATACGCAGTATTTT. Translated, it gives CASSEGGAPFADTQYF. The full variable domain, rest sourced from reference TRBV2 and TRBJ2-3, is EPEVTQTPSHQVTQMGQEVILRCVPISNHLYFYWYRQILGQKVEFLVSFYNNEISEKSEIFDDQFSVERPDGSNFTLKIRSTKLEDSAMYFCASSEGGAPFADTQYFGPGTRLTVL.

This clonotype was observed a handful of times. This rearrangement joins TRBV6-1 to TRBJ1-1; tentatively, D is TRBD1 (6 bases). Between the trimmed V and J ends, which lost 2 bases and 1 base, there was a span of 11 bases. Germline assignment: CDR1 MNHNS and CDR2 SASEGT. The CDR3 loop spans 15 amino acids. CDR3 loop: CASSEPGQPNTEAFF. CDR3 bases: TGTGCCAGCAGTGAACCGGGACAACCGAACACTGAAGCTTTCTTT.

The rearrangement links TRBV29-1 to TRBJ1-3, with D unresolved. V was clipped by 6 bases and J by 0 bases, with 9 bases between them. Germline V gene sequence: CDR1 SQVTM, CDR2 ANQGSEA. The CDR3 loop spans 13 amino acids. DNA of the CDR3: TGCAGCGTAACGGACGTCTCTGGAAACACCATATATTTT. This codes for CSVTDVSGNTIYF.

V is TRBV7-9 and J is TRBJ1-2, with D unclear. Germline V gives CDR1 SEHNR, CDR2 FQNEAQ (reference sequence). The V gene lost 3 bases and the J gene lost 4 bases, with 9 bases spanning the gap. The CDR3 has 13 amino acids. CDR3 sequence: CASSFLNFYGYTF. In DNA form, the CDR3 reads TGTGCCAGCAGCTTCCTGAATTTCTATGGCTACACCTTC.

In this sample, this clonotype turned up a few times. The CDR3 region has the DNA TGCAGCGTTGTTTTAGGCGGGGACACTGAAGCTTTCTTT. As protein: CSVVLGGDTEAFF. The rearrangement joins TRBV29-1 to TRBJ1-1; D gene uncertain. Trimming shortened V by 4 bases and J by 3 bases, and 12 bases separated the two germline ends. Germline-derived CDR1 and CDR2 are SQVTM and ANQGSEA. The CDR3 has 13 amino acids.

J is TRBJ2-2 and V is TRBV3-1, with 12 bases matching TRBD2. This CDR3 contains 19 residues. Germline CDR1 LGHDT, CDR2 YNNKEL (reference sequence). Trimming took 1 base from V and 8 from J; bases not matched to a gene: 14. In DNA form, the CDR3 reads TGTGCCAGCAGCCAAGGAGTCCTTCAGACTAGCGGGGGAAGAGGGGAGCTGTTTTTT. Translation gives CASSQGVLQTSGGRGELFF.

This clonotype occurred a few times. The V call is TRBV7-2, the J call TRBJ2-5; TRBD1 agrees at 8 bases. The CDR3 is 14 amino acids. Per germline, CDR1 SGHTA and CDR2 FQGNSA. The V and J ends lost 6 bases and 4 bases, in that order; junction bases with no gene match: 7. DNA for the CDR3: TGTGCCAGCAGTGACAGGGGAAAGATAGAGACCCAGTACTTC. The encoded protein is CASSDRGKIETQYF.

The gene calls are TRBV12-3 or TRBV12-4 and TRBJ1-5; perhaps TRBD1 as D (5 bases). Between the trimmed V and J ends, which lost 6 bases and 4 bases, there was a span of 19 bases. The CDR3 extends over 16 amino acids. The CDR3 DNA reads TGTGCCAGCAGCTTCGGGCTTTTTAAGGGGAATCAGCCCCAGCATTTT. This sequence encodes CASSFGLFKGNQPQHF.

The chain links TRBV20-1 to TRBJ2-1, with 12 nucleotides matching TRBD2. The CDR3 contains 17 residues. With V trimmed by 0 bases and J by 5 bases, 8 bases remained unmatched. Germline loops: CDR1 DFQATT, CDR2 SNEGSKA (reference sequence). Here the CDR3 reads CSARDHATSGGNNEQFF. The CDR3 nucleotides read TGCAGTGCTAGAGATCACGCGACTAGCGGGGGTAACAATGAGCAGTTCTTC.

This clonotype was counted between two and nine times. V and J are TRBV20-1 and TRBJ2-3, with TRBD2 identical over 9 bases. Germline loops: CDR1 DFQATT, CDR2 SNEGSKA (reference sequence). The CDR3 covers 14 residues. J gave up 2 bases and V 3 bases, and 3 bases lay outside the gene matches. CDR3 nucleotides: TGCAGTGCTAGGGCTAGCGGGACCACAGATACGCAGTATTTT. Its protein product is CSARASGTTDTQYF.

The V gene is TRBV7-9, the J gene TRBJ2-2, with TRBD1 matching over 7 bases. V lost 3 bases to trimming and J lost 3 bases; unmatched junction nucleotides: 4. Germline V gene sequence: CDR1 SEHNR, CDR2 FQNEAQ (reference sequence). The CDR3 is made up of 15 amino acids. For the CDR3, the DNA is TGTGCCAGCAGCTTTGACGGGACAGACACCGGGGAGCTGTTTTTT. Its protein is CASSFDGTDTGELFF.

This clonotype was picked up a small number of times. CDR3 amino acids: CASSFRTVRGSPLHF. The CDR3, as DNA: TGTGCCAGCAGTTTTAGGACCGTCCGGGGGTCACCCCTCCACTTT. The chain carries TRBV27 and TRBJ1-6, with a weak D call TRBD1 (5 bases). The germline V gene has CDR1 MNHEY and CDR2 SMNVEV (reference sequence). Trimming took off 3 bases at V and 10 bases at J, with 16 bases between the two ends. This CDR3 has 15 amino acids.

V usage is TRBV7-8 and J usage is TRBJ2-3; tentative D call: TRBD1 (5 bases). Trimming pared 0 bases from V and 3 bases from J, leaving 7 bases between. The CDR3 covers 14 residues. CDR1 and CDR2 from the germline V gene are SGHVS and FQNEAQ. CDR3 nucleotides: TGTGCCAGCAGCTTAGCCAGGGCAACAGATACGCAGTATTTT. This sequence encodes CASSLARATDTQYF. Using reference TRBV7-8 and TRBJ2-3 for the parts outside the CDR3, the full variable domain is GAGVSQSPRYKVAKRGQDVALRCDPISGHVSLFWYQQALGQGPEFLTYFQNEAQLDKSGLPSDRFFAERPEGSVSTLKIQRTQQEDSAVYLCASSLARATDTQYFGPGTRLTVL.